The 5 T cell receptor beta chains below all came from one sample that was sequenced in a study of T-cell memory formation after mild COVID-19. TCRdb reanalysed the 5' RACE reads using MiXCR and keeps one entry per CDR3 protein. The sample has 350,000 to 500,000 distinct CDR3 sequences, 23% seen once. The sample taken for sequencing was PBMCs or a T cell subset sorted from them (not recorded which). The receptors were gathered from an adult woman who had mild COVID-19 (a few samples of this study predate the infection). Cell type and time point are not known.

V is TRBV27 and J is TRBJ1-2, with 8 bases lining up with TRBD1. V dropped 8 bases and J dropped 7; count of bases not matched to a gene: 18. Germline CDR1 and CDR2: MNHEY and SMNVEV (reference sequence). The CDR3 runs 16 residues. The DNA of the CDR3 is TGTGCCAGCGGACTTGATATTGACAGGGGAACTTCTGGCTACACCTTC. Its translation is CASGLDIDRGTSGYTF.

This chain connects TRBV7-2 to TRBJ2-7, with D hard to call. V shed 0 bases and J shed 3 bases, with 12 bases lying between them. This CDR3 comprises 15 residues. Germline V CDR1 and CDR2: SGHTA, FQGNSA. CDR3 nucleotides: TGTGCCAGCAGCTTAGCCACAGTTCTCCGCTACGAGCAGTACTTC. Protein: CASSLATVLRYEQYF.

This chain joins TRBV28 and TRBJ2-7, with D possibly being TRBD1 or TRBD2 (5 bases each). Germline lookup yields CDR1 MDHEN and CDR2 SYDVKM. The CDR3 has 14 amino acids. Trimming left V 4 bases short and J 2 bases short, with 12 bases between. CDR3 protein: CASSSTGPPYEQYF. In nucleotides, the CDR3 is TGTGCCAGCAGTTCTACGGGGCCACCCTACGAGCAGTACTTC. Variable domain in full (rest from reference TRBV28 and TRBJ2-7): DVKVTQSSRYLVKRTGEKVFLECVQDMDHENMFWYRQDPGLGLRLIYFSYDVKMKEKGDIPEGYSVSREKKERFSLILESASTNQTSMYLCASSSTGPPYEQYFGPGTRLTVT.

A few counts support this clonotype. The chain joins TRBV20-1 to TRBJ2-3, with TRBD2 identical over 9 bases. Trimming cost V 3 bases and J 1 base; bases outside gene matches: 8. The CDR3 length is 16 residues. The germline V gene has CDR1 DFQATT and CDR2 SNEGSKA (reference sequence). Written as DNA, the CDR3 is TGCAGTGCTAGGGCCGGGACTAGCTTGGGCACAGATACGCAGTATTTT. Translating gives CSARAGTSLGTDTQYF.

J is TRBJ1-5 and V is TRBV20-1; no reliable D call. V dropped 1 base and J dropped 1 base, with 5 bases sitting between them. Germline CDR1 is DFQATT and CDR2 is SNEGSKA (reference sequence). The CDR3 loop spans 13 amino acids. This CDR3 reads CSARGVSNQPQHF. The CDR3 nucleotides are TGCAGTGCTAGAGGGGTAAGCAATCAGCCCCAGCATTTT.